This entry describes one TCR beta chain. Data came from immunoSEQ multiplex PCR; TCRdb stores just in-frame clones and leaves some out. The sample holds about 110,000 clones, approximately 84% seen once. The entry originates in a study of control samples from healthy donors and cancer patients. J lost 6 bases, V lost 8 bases, and 16 bases had no gene match. Germline CDR1 reads MGHRA; CDR2 reads YSYEKL. This CDR3 spans 16 amino acids. The sample comprised blood. This clonotype was sampled from a man younger than 35 in good health. V gene TRBV4-1 combines with J gene TRBJ1-5; 7 bases fit TRBD1. CDR3 sequence reads: CASGEDGGNRGQPQHF. CDR3 bases: TGCGCCAGCGGCGAAGATGGGGGAAACAGGGGTCAGCCCCAGCATTTT.